Below are 14 T cell receptor beta chains sequenced from a single sample in a study of long-term antiretroviral therapy in people with HIV (dated by TCRdb to about 2022). The immunoSEQ hsTCRB v3.0 assay was used at survey level resolution to sequence the TRB variable region. TCRdb mirrors the immuneACCESS table, restricted to in-frame sequences. Some clones are absent from its copies; in checked studies, under half trace to an unresolved V gene, and the reason for the others is unknown. The sample table records some 25,000 clones; approximately 86% of these occur just once. 15% to 20% of the sample is in the top ten clones. The specimen was unsorted PBMCs, collected 1.2 years after starting antiretroviral therapy. All receptors come from a man aged 45 to 65 with HIV.

CDR3 DNA: TGTGCCAGCAGCCAAGATGAATTGACAGGGACTAACCACGAGCAGTACTTC. Its translation: CASSQDELTGTNHEQYF. J is TRBJ2-7 and V is TRBV14, with D possibly called TRBD1 or TRBD2 (7 bases each). This CDR3 has 17 residues. Trimming left V 0 bases short and J 5 bases short, with 20 bases between. The V gene's germline CDR1 is SGHDN and CDR2 FVKESK.

The chain employs TRBV7-6 and TRBJ2-2, with TRBD1 identical over 7 bases. CDR3 length: 15 residues. V lost 6 bases, J lost 3 bases, and 7 bases stayed unmatched. In germline, CDR1 is SGHVS, CDR2 FNYEAQ. CDR3 in DNA: TGTGCCAGCAGTTTGACAGGGATGGACACCGGGGAGCTGTTTTTT. This sequence encodes CASSLTGMDTGELFF. Using reference TRBV7-6 and TRBJ2-2 for the parts outside the CDR3, the full variable domain is GAGVSQSPRYKVTKRGQDVALRCDPISGHVSLYWYRQALGQGPEFLTYFNYEAQQDKSGLPNDRFSAERPEGSISTLTIQRTEQRDSAMYRCASSLTGMDTGELFFGEGSRLTVL.

The chain links TRBV27 to TRBJ2-5; D is undetermined. Germline CDR1 reads MNHEY; CDR2 reads SMNVEV (reference sequence). V lost 4 bases and J lost 1, with 13 bases in between. This CDR3 region has 15 residues. The CDR3 DNA follows: TGTGCCAGCAGTTCCCTCAATTGGGGCCAAGAGACCCAGTACTTC. It encodes CASSSLNWGQETQYF.

The rearrangement links TRBV7-2 to TRBJ1-6, with D maybe TRBD1 (6 bases). With 0 bases removed from V and 10 bases from J, the gap between germline ends came to 16 bases. The CDR3 contains 16 residues. Germline V gives CDR1 SGHTA, CDR2 FQGNSA. This chain's CDR3 is CASSLASARGSSPLHF. CDR3 DNA: TGTGCCAGCAGCTTAGCATCCGCAAGGGGGTCCTCACCCCTCCACTTT.

The chain is built from TRBV6-4 and TRBJ2-6, with TRBD1 identical over 7 bases. Germline CDR1 MRHNA, CDR2 SNTAGT. J lost 0 bases, V lost 3 bases, and 11 bases had no gene match. The CDR3 is 19 amino acids. The DNA of the CDR3 is TGTGCCAGCAGTGATCGCGACAGGGTAACAATCTCTGGGGCCAACGTCCTGACTTTC. Protein: CASSDRDRVTISGANVLTF.

The rearrangement links TRBV14 to TRBJ2-7, with D unresolved. Germline CDR1 reads SGHDN; CDR2 reads FVKESK. Deletions cut 3 bases from V and 2 bases from J, with 14 bases between. This CDR3 has 15 amino acids. CDR3 protein: CASSQEEAIPYEQYF. CDR3 nucleotide sequence: TGTGCCAGCAGCCAGGAAGAGGCCATCCCCTACGAGCAGTACTTC. Filled out from reference TRBV14 and TRBJ2-7, the complete variable domain reads EAGVTQFPSHSVIEKGQTVTLRCDPISGHDNLYWYRRVMGKEIKFLLHFVKESKQDESGMPNNRFLAERTGGTYSTLKVQPAELEDSGVYFCASSQEEAIPYEQYFGPGTRLTVT.

The chain joins TRBV11-2 to TRBJ2-1; D not resolved. The germline gives CDR1 SGHAT, CDR2 FQNNGV. The CDR3 covers 18 residues. The V and J ends lost 1 base and 4 bases respectively, with 20 bases between them. The chain's CDR3 is CASSLGWTLSSAYNEQFF. The CDR3 DNA reads as TGTGCCAGCAGCTTAGGGTGGACCTTGTCCTCGGCATACAATGAGCAGTTCTTC.

The chain uses TRBV7-9 and TRBJ2-7, with a weak D call TRBD1 (5 bases). The CDR3 has 14 amino acids. Per the germline V gene, CDR1 is SEHNR and CDR2 is FQNEAQ (reference sequence). Between the trimmed V and J ends, which lost 6 bases and 3 bases, there was a span of 15 bases. CDR3 in DNA: TGTGCCAGCAGATACGAAGGGGCTGGCTACGAGCAGTACTTC. The encoded protein is CASRYEGAGYEQYF.

This chain connects TRBV9 to TRBJ1-2; D remains ambiguous. Between the trimmed V and J ends, which lost 2 bases and 2 bases, there was a span of 4 bases. The CDR3 covers 12 residues. Germline CDR1 reads SGDLS; CDR2 reads YYNGEE. Here the CDR3 DNA reads TGTGCCAGCAGCGTCCAGAACTATGGCTACACCTTC. Translated: CASSVQNYGYTF.

The V and J genes are TRBV11-1 and TRBJ2-1; perhaps TRBD2 as D (6 bases). The V gene's germline CDR1 is SGHAT and CDR2 FQDESV (reference sequence). CDR3 size: 15 residues. The V gene lost 3 bases and the J gene lost 3 bases, with 12 bases spanning the gap. The CDR3 DNA reads as TGTGCCAGCAGCTTGAACGGGGGAAGCTACAATGAGCAGTTCTTC. Protein: CASSLNGGSYNEQFF.

The rearrangement uses TRBV27 and TRBJ1-6; no clear D. CDR3 size: 16 residues. The germline V and J ends were trimmed by 2 bases and 7 bases, with 15 bases remaining between them. Germline V gene data show CDR1 as MNHEY and CDR2 as SMNVEV (reference sequence). The CDR3 coding sequence is TGTGCCAGCAGTTTACAAGGGAATAATGAGAATTCACCCCTCCACTTT. It is translated as CASSLQGNNENSPLHF.

V usage is TRBV12-5 and J usage is TRBJ1-2; D gene uncertain. The CDR3 covers 12 residues. Germline V gives CDR1 LGHNT, CDR2 FRNRAP. Trimming shortened V by 1 base and J by 8 bases, and 8 bases separated the two germline ends. The CDR3 protein is CASGLELGGYTF. CDR3 DNA: TGTGCTAGTGGTTTGGAGCTGGGCGGCTACACCTTC.

This clone occurred once. The chain recombines TRBV11-2 with TRBJ1-2; a possible D gene is TRBD1 (5 bases). CDR1 SGHAT and CDR2 FQNNGV come from the germline V gene. The V end lost 10 bases, the J end lost 2 bases, and 17 bases lay between the germline ends. CDR3 length: 14 amino acids. CDR3 protein: CATGDGGGNYGYTF. CDR3 nucleotides: TGTGCCACCGGAGACGGGGGAGGGAACTATGGCTACACCTTC.

This clone has just one count. This rearrangement joins TRBV27 to TRBJ2-2, with unresolved D. V was clipped by 3 bases and J by 5 bases, with 4 bases between them. Germline V gene data show CDR1 as MNHEY and CDR2 as SMNVEV (reference sequence). The CDR3 consists of 12 residues. The chain's CDR3 is CASSFKTGELFF. The CDR3 nucleotides are TGTGCCAGCAGTTTTAAAACCGGGGAGCTGTTTTTT.